This T cell receptor (beta chain) originates from a study of glioma-infiltrating T cells. There are a few counts of this clonotype. V gave up 5 bases and J gave up 3 bases; unmatched junction bases: 11. The CDR3 covers 17 residues. The germline gives CDR1 LNHDA, CDR2 SQIVND (reference sequence). Using RNA template, CDR3s of TCR alpha and beta were amplified with iRepertoire arm-PCR. TCRdb independently ran MiXCR on the multiplex PCR reads; one entry per CDR3 protein. This table holds under 200,000 distinct CDR3 sequences, roughly two fifths found once. This TCR came from a human donor with low-grade glioma or glioblastoma, undergoing nonglioma brain surgery, or in good health (not recorded which). The sample consisted of glioma tissue, nonneoplastic brain tissue, or PBMCs (not recorded which). This chain connects TRBV19 to TRBJ2-1; 9 nucleotides align to TRBD1. The CDR3 DNA sequence: TGTGCCAGTAGTCATATCGCCGGGACAGGGAACTACAATGAGCAGTTCTTC. Its protein is CASSHIAGTGNYNEQFF.